This TCR beta chain emerged from a study of CD8+CD57+ T cells in acquired aplastic anemia. Study-wide background: DNA recovered from sorted CD4+ and CD8+ cells had a mean of about 3.5 ug. On average, healthy donors gave about 11 million reads for CD4+ cells. General observations from the study: Patients and controls shared some 30 CD8+ CDR3 sequences, highly expressed in patients. Controls and patients did not differ significantly in CD8+ Simpson's diversity.

The V end was cut by 5 bases, the J end by 4 bases, with 12 bases between. The CDR3 has 13 amino acids. Per germline, CDR1 SGHVS and CDR2 FQNEAQ. Details on this clonotype: The antigen is unknown.

TCR beta VDJ and CDR3 profiling used genomic DNA as template. MiXCR, applied by TCRdb to the reads, yields one record per CDR3 protein. The table has about 180,000 distinct CDR3 sequences, around 45% seen once. Source material: sorted CD4+, CD8+, or CD8+CD57+ T cells (not recorded which) from PBMCs. This TCR was sampled from a human donor in good health. The V gene is TRBV7-8, the J gene TRBJ2-7, with D possibly called TRBD1 or TRBD2 (5 bases each). The CDR3: CASSGGRRYEQYF. The DNA of the CDR3 is TGTGCCAGCAGCGGGGGTAGAAGATACGAGCAGTACTTC.